This T cell receptor beta chain was observed in a study of T cell changes during pregnancy in multiple sclerosis. Measured with immunoSEQ multiplex PCR; TCRdb has only the in-frame clones, and not every one. The sample carries tens of thousands of clones, about 89% recorded once. The CDR3 totals 14 residues. The V and J ends lost 3 bases and 2 bases, in that order; junction bases with no gene match: 3. Germline values: CDR1 MNHEY, CDR2 SMNVEV (reference sequence). This specimen consisted of CD8+ T cells from peripheral blood mononuclear cells, obtained in the first trimester of pregnancy. The receptor was isolated from a female donor in good health, enrolled as a control in a pregnancy study. The gene calls are TRBV27 and TRBJ2-7; 8 bases are shared with TRBD2. This chain's CDR3 is CASSFAGGTYEQYF. The CDR3 bases are TGTGCCAGCAGTTTTGCGGGGGGCACCTACGAGCAGTACTTC.